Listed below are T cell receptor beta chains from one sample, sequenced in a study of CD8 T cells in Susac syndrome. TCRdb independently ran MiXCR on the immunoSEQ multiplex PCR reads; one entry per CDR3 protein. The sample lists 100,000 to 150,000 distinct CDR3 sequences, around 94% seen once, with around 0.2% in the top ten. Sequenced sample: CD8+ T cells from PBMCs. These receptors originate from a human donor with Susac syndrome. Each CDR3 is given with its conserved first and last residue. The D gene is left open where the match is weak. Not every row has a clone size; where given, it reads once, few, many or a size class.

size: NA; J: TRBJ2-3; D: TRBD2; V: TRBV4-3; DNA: TGCGCCAGCAGCCACCTAGCGGGAGTCACAGATACGCAGTATTTT; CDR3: CASSHLAGVTDTQYF
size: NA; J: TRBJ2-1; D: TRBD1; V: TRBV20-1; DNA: TGCAGCCTGACAGGGGGCTCGCACAATGAGCAGTTCTTC; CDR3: CSLTGGSHNEQFF
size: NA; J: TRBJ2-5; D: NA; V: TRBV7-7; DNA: TGTGCTAGCAGCTTAGAACTGAGTACAGAGACCCAGTACTTC; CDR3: CASSLELSTETQYF
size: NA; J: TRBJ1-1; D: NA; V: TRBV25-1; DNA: TGTGCCAGCAGTGGTGGAGGGGGTAAAGCTTTCTTT; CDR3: CASSGGGGKAFF
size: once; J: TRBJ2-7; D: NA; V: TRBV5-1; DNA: TGCGCCAGCAGCTTGGGGATTTCCTCCTACGAGCAGTACTTC; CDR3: CASSLGISSYEQYF
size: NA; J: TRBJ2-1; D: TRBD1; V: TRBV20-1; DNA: TGCAGTGCCTCAAAGGACAGGCCAAATTACAATGAGCAGTTCTTC; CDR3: CSASKDRPNYNEQFF
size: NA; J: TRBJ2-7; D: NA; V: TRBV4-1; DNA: TGCGCCAGCAGCCAAGACCCCGGGACGCCAAGTTACGAGCAGTACTTC; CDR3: CASSQDPGTPSYEQYF
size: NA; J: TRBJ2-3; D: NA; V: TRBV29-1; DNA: TGCAGCGTTGCTTTGTTGGCCAGGGGGGAGTTTGGCACAGATACGCAGTATTTT; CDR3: CSVALLARGEFGTDTQYF
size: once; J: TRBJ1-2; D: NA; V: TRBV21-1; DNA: TGTGCCAGCAGCTCCCTACAGCCCAGTTGTGGCTACACCTTC; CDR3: CASSSLQPSCGYTF
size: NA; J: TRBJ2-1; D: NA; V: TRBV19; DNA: TGTGCCAGTAGTCCCAGCCCAATAGGACTCTCCTACAATGAGCAGTTCTTC; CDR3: CASSPSPIGLSYNEQFF
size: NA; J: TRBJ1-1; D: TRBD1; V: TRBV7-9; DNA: TGTGCCAGCAGCCCGGGACAGGGAGCTTTCTTT; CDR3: CASSPGQGAFF
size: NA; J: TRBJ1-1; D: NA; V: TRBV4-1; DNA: TGCGCCAGCAGCCCTTACCCGATCGGGGGCTCGAACACTGAAGCTTTCTTT; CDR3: CASSPYPIGGSNTEAFF
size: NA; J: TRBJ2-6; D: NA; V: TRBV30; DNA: TGTGCCTGGAGTGGACAGTCGGTCTCTGGGGCCAACGTCCTGACTTTC; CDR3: CAWSGQSVSGANVLTF
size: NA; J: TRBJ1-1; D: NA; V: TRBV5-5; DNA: TGTGCCAGCACTTTCGGTTCAGGTAGTGAAGCTTTCTTT; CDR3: CASTFGSGSEAFF
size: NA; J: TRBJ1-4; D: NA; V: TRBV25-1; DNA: TGTGCCAGCACCCATTCCGGGACACTTGCAACTAATGAAAAACTGTTTTTT; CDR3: CASTHSGTLATNEKLFF
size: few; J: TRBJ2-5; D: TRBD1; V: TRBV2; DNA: TGTGCCAGCGGGGACAGTTACCAAGAGACCCAGTACTTC; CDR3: CASGDSYQETQYF
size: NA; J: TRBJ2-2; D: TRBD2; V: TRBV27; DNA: TGTGCCAGCAGTTTTAGCGGGGGGAACACCGGGGAGCTGTTTTTT; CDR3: CASSFSGGNTGELFF
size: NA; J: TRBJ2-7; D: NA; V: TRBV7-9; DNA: TGTGCCAGCAGCCCCCCAGGGGGGACGGGCGAGCAGTACTTC; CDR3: CASSPPGGTGEQYF
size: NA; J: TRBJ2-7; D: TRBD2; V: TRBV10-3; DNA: TGTGCCATCAGCGCAGCGGGAGGGCCACGTGAGCAGTACTTC; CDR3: CAISAAGGPREQYF
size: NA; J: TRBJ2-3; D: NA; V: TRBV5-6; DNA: TGTGCCAGCAGCAACCTGGGACATGGCACAGATACGCAGTATTTT; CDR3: CASSNLGHGTDTQYF
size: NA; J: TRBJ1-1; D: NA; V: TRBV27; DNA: TGTGCCAGCAGTTCCCGTCGTTCTGAAGCTTTCTTT; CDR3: CASSSRRSEAFF
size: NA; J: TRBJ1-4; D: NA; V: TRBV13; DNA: TGTGCCAGCAGCCCCCACGATAATGAAAAACTGTTTTTT; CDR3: CASSPHDNEKLFF